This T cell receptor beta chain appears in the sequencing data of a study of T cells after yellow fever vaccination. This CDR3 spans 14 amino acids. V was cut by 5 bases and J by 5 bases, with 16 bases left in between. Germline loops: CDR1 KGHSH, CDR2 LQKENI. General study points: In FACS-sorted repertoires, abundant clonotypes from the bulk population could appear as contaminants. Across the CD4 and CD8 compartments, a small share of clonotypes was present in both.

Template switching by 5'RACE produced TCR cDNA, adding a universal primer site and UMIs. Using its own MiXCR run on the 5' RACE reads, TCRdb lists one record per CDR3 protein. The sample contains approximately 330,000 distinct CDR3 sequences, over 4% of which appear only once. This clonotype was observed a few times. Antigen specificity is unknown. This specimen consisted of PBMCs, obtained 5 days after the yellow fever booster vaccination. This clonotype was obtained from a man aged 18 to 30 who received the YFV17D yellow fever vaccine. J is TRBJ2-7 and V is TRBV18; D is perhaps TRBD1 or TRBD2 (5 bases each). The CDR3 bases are TGTGCCAGCTCATCCTCGGGACGGCTTAACGAGCAGTACTTC. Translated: CASSSSGRLNEQYF. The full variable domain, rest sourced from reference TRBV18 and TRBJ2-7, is NAGVMQNPRHLVRRRGQEARLRCSPMKGHSHVYWYRQLPEEGLKFMVYLQKENIIDESGMPKERFSAEFPKEGPSILRIQQVVRGDSAAYFCASSSSGRLNEQYFGPGTRLTVT.